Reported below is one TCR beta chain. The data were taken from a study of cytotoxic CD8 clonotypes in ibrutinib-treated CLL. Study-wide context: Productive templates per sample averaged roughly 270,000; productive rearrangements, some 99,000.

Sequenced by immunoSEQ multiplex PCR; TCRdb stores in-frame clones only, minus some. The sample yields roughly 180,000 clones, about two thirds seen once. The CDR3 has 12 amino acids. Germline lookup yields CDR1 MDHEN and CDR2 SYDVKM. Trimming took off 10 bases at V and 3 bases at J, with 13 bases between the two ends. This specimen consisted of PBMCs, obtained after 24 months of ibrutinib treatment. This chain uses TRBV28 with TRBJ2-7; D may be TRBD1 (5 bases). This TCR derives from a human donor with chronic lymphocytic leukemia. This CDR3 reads CATGFLGYEQYF. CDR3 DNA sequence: TGTGCCACAGGGTTCCTCGGCTACGAGCAGTACTTC.